This T cell receptor (beta chain) was recorded in a study of cytomegalovirus exposure and HLA in healthy donors. Study-wide results and limits: CMV serostatus was the sole immune exposure information available. V- and J-gene trimming in TCR beta was tied to a missense DCLRE1C variant by an analysis performed later.

Comment on this clone: Its specificity is unknown.

With 60 Vbeta and 13 Jbeta primers, the PCR was carried out. Repertoires were generated with immunoSEQ multiplex PCR, while TCRdb's copy carries only in-frame clones and drops some. The sample lists 99,000 or so clones; about four fifths were seen once. Trimming took 2 bases from V and 2 from J, leaving 13 bases between them. This CDR3 has 15 residues. Looked up from germline, CDR1 is SGHRS and CDR2 is YFSETQ. J is TRBJ1-1 and V is TRBV5-1, with a weak D call TRBD1 (6 bases). Sequenced material: PBMCs. This receptor was obtained from a male donor in good health and CMV-seropositive. CDR3 DNA sequence: TGCGCCAGCAGCTTTAGGTCAGGGGCAAACACTGAAGCTTTCTTT. Translating it yields CASSFRSGANTEAFF.